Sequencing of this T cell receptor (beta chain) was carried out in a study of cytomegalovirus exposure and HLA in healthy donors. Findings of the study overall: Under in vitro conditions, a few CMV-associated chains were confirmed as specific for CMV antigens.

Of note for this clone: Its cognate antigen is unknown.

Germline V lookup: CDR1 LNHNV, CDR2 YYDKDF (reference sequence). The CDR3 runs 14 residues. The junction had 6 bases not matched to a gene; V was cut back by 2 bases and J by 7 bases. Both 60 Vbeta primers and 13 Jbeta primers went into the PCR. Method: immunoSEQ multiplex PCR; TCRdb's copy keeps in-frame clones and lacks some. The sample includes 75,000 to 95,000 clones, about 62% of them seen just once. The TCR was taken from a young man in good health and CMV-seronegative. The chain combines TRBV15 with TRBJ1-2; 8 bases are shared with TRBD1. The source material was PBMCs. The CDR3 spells CATSRLDRVGGYTF. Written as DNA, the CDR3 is TGTGCCACCAGCAGATTGGACAGGGTCGGTGGCTACACCTTC.